This T cell receptor (beta chain) was found in a study of T cell changes during pregnancy in multiple sclerosis. There are 15 residues in the CDR3. Trimming removed 5 bases from V and 3 bases from J; junction bases left unmatched: 7. Germline CDR1 reads SGHAT; CDR2 reads FQDESV (reference sequence). Sequencing used immunoSEQ multiplex PCR; TCRdb keeps in-frame clones, though not all of them. The top ten clones hold 1.3% of a sample with tens of thousands of clones, around 92% of them seen once. This TCR was sampled from a female donor with multiple sclerosis, enrolled in a pregnancy study. Sequencing used peripheral blood. V and J are TRBV11-1 and TRBJ2-1; 7 nucleotides match TRBD1. The CDR3, as DNA: TGTGCCAGCAGCAAAACAGGGGTTAACTACAATGAGCAGTTCTTC. This gives the protein CASSKTGVNYNEQFF.